What follows are 8 T cell receptor beta chains derived from one specimen sequenced in a study of control samples from healthy donors and cancer patients. Sequencing was performed with immunoSEQ multiplex PCR; in TCRdb, only in-frame clones are kept and a portion is missing. Of 160,000 or so clones listed, 94% were seen once; the top ten hold about 8.5%. The sequencing input was blood. The receptor source for this set is a woman aged 40 to 55 in good health.

The chain links TRBV4-2 to TRBJ1-2; TRBD1 matches 7 bases. CDR3 size: 14 residues. In germline, CDR1 is LGHNA, CDR2 YNFKEQ. Trimming cost V 0 bases and J 8 bases; bases outside gene matches: 6. The CDR3 DNA reads TGTGCCAGCAGCCAAGATCAGGGGGGTAACGGCTACACCTTC. Translation gives CASSQDQGGNGYTF.

This clone occurred once. The chain is built from TRBV7-3 and TRBJ2-1, with 11 nucleotides matching TRBD1. This CDR3 comprises 20 residues. CDR1 and CDR2 from the germline V gene are SGHTA and FQGTGA. J was trimmed by 0 bases and V by 5 bases; bases with no gene match: 15. The DNA for the CDR3 is TGTGCCAGCAGCCCACAGAGGACAGGGGGCCCACTGAGCTCCTACAATGAGCAGTTCTTC. This codes for CASSPQRTGGPLSSYNEQFF.

This chain links TRBV4-3 with TRBJ2-7; no clear D gene. CDR1 is LGHNA and CDR2 is YSLEER in the germline V gene. CDR3 size: 16 residues. V lost 1 base to trimming and J lost 0 bases, with 13 bases between them. The CDR3 region is CASSQVGFGSSYEQYF. CDR3 in DNA: TGCGCCAGCAGCCAAGTCGGGTTCGGAAGCTCCTACGAGCAGTACTTC.

The chain recombines TRBV29-1 with TRBJ1-5, with TRBD1 identical over 9 bases. Unmatched junction bases numbered 8, after V lost 6 bases and J lost 5 bases. Germline assignment: CDR1 SQVTM and CDR2 ANQGSEA. This CDR3 region has 14 residues. The CDR3 DNA reads as TGCAGCGTAGAGAACTGGGACAGGGATCAGCCCCAGCATTTT. It encodes CSVENWDRDQPQHF. Using reference TRBV29-1 and TRBJ1-5 for the parts outside the CDR3, the full variable domain is SAVISQKPSRDICQRGTSLTIQCQVDSQVTMMFWYRQQPGQSLTLIATANQGSEATYESGFVIDKFPISRPNLTFSTLTVSNMSPEDSSIYLCSVENWDRDQPQHFGDGTRLSIL.

This chain uses TRBV7-6 with TRBJ1-2, with 9 bases matching TRBD1. The CDR3 contains 16 residues. After removal of 1 base from V and 3 bases from J, the junction contained 6 bases not matched to a gene. Germline loops: CDR1 SGHVS, CDR2 FNYEAQ. This CDR3 is CASSLGGQGTDYGYTF. CDR3 bases: TGTGCCAGCAGCTTAGGAGGACAGGGGACCGACTATGGCTACACCTTC. The variable domain in full, completed from reference TRBV7-6 and TRBJ1-2, reads GAGVSQSPRYKVTKRGQDVALRCDPISGHVSLYWYRQALGQGPEFLTYFNYEAQQDKSGLPNDRFSAERPEGSISTLTIQRTEQRDSAMYRCASSLGGQGTDYGYTFGSGTRLTVV.

This clone came up once. The V and J genes are TRBV19 and TRBJ1-2; D possibly corresponds to TRBD1 (5 bases). CDR1 is LNHDA and CDR2 is SQIVND in the germline V gene (reference sequence). The CDR3 extends over 14 amino acids. The V end lost 7 bases, the J end lost 8 bases, and 20 bases lay between the germline ends. The CDR3 loop is CASTLRQGLSGYTF. The CDR3 nucleotides are TGTGCCAGTACCTTGAGGCAGGGCCTAAGCGGCTACACCTTC.

The chain carries TRBV9 and TRBJ2-7, with 11 bases aligning to TRBD1. V lost 0 bases and J lost 5; bases outside the gene matches: 4. The germline V gene has CDR1 SGDLS and CDR2 YYNGEE. The CDR3 sequence is 15 residues long. For the CDR3, the DNA is TGTGCCAGCAGCGTAGCGGGACAGGGGGGGAACGAGCAGTACTTC. This encodes CASSVAGQGGNEQYF.

The chain couples TRBV24-1 to TRBJ2-3, with D possibly being TRBD2 (5 bases). CDR1 is KGHDR, CDR2 SFDVKD, per germline. This CDR3 contains 13 residues. V was clipped by 4 bases and J by 5 bases, with 9 bases between them. The CDR3 region is CATSDRGLDTQYF. The CDR3 DNA reads as TGTGCCACCAGTGACCGCGGACTAGATACGCAGTATTTT.